This is a list of T cell receptor beta chains from one sample in a study of T-cell memory formation after mild COVID-19. A single record per CDR3 protein comes from TCRdb applying MiXCR to the 5' RACE reads. This table has about 410,000 distinct CDR3 sequences, roughly 18% appearing once. Sequencing used PBMCs or a T cell subset sorted from them (not recorded which). Receptors were obtained from a young man who had mild COVID-19 (a few samples of this study predate the infection). Cell type and time point are not known. The CDR3 runs from the conserved cysteine through the conserved F or W. The order of the fields is V gene, D gene, clone size, J gene, CDR3 DNA, CDR3 protein. D genes are given only for firm matches. Part of the rows lack a size; the others show once, few, many or a class for expanded clones.

TRBV15	TRBD2	-	TRBJ2-3	TGTGCCACCAGCAGAGGACTAGCGGATAGCACAGATACGCAGTATTTT	CATSRGLADSTDTQYF
TRBV28	-	-	TRBJ1-2	TGTGCCAGCAGTTTATCACGAGGCTACACCTTC	CASSLSRGYTF
TRBV7-2	-	few	TRBJ1-4	TGTGCCAGCAGCCCGAATACAACTAATGAAAAACTGTTTTTT	CASSPNTTNEKLFF
TRBV6-2/TRBV6-3	-	few	TRBJ2-5	TGTGCCAGCAGTTACCCGCAGCGCCTAGGGGAGATGGAAGAGACCCAGTACTTC	CASSYPQRLGEMEETQYF
TRBV12-3/TRBV12-4	-	few	TRBJ1-1	TGTGCCAGCACCCTAGGGGAGGGAGCGGCAGCTTTCTTT	CASTLGEGAAAFF
TRBV25-1	TRBD2	-	TRBJ2-5	TGTGCCAGCAGGCTAGCGGGGGGAGAGACCAAGTACTTC	CASRLAGGETKYF
TRBV6-5	-	-	TRBJ2-5	TGTGCCAGCAGTTACCTCGGTGCGGGCAGGGCCCAGTACTTC	CASSYLGAGRAQYF
TRBV6-5	TRBD2	-	TRBJ2-7	TGTGCCAGCAAGCGGGGGCCCCTATGGGAGCAGTACTTC	CASKRGPLWEQYF
TRBV12-3/TRBV12-4	-	few	TRBJ1-5	TGTGCCAGCAGTTTAGCGAACACTCCGGGCGATTATAGCAATCAGCCCCAGCATTTT	CASSLANTPGDYSNQPQHF
TRBV7-2	-	-	TRBJ1-2	TGTGCCAGCAGCTTAGCCGGGGGGGGAACCGGCTACACCTTC	CASSLAGGGTGYTF
TRBV7-8	-	few	TRBJ1-5	TGTGCCAGCAGCTTAAGGGGGGTAAATCAGCCCCAGCATTTT	CASSLRGVNQPQHF
TRBV4-3	-	-	TRBJ1-5	TGCGCCAGCAGCCAGGAGACAGCCCCCAATCAGCCCCAGCATTTT	CASSQETAPNQPQHF
TRBV28	-	few	TRBJ1-2	TGTGCCAGCAGGCGGGGAGCTTTTTTGGGCTACACCTTC	CASRRGAFLGYTF
TRBV12-3/TRBV12-4	-	-	TRBJ1-5	TGTGCCAGCAGTTACAAATACAATCAGCCCCAGCATTTT	CASSYKYNQPQHF
TRBV6-5	-	many	TRBJ2-5	TGTGCCAGCAGTTTGTGGGGAGAGACCCAGTACTTC	CASSLWGETQYF
TRBV9	-	-	TRBJ2-2	TGTGCCAGCAGCGTAGCGGGGATCGGGGAGCTGTTTTTT	CASSVAGIGELFF